These 29 T cell receptor beta chains were all obtained from the same sample, sequenced in a study of T cell clonality in common variable immunodeficiency. The table came from immunoSEQ multiplex PCR; TCRdb's copy has only in-frame clones and leaves some out. The specimen has about 29,000 clones, none found just once. What was sequenced was peripheral blood mononuclear cells. All receptors come from a person between 18 and 70 years old in good health.

This clone was picked up many times. The read gets to within 3 residues of the CDR3 end, and the germline J gene fills in the rest. This rearrangement joins TRBV20-1 to TRBJ2-1, with 11 bases identical to TRBD2. Germline V lookup: CDR1 DFQATT, CDR2 SNEGSKA (reference sequence). The CDR3 runs to 15 residues. After removal of 5 bases from V and 4 bases from J, the junction contained 7 bases not matched to a gene. The covered CDR3 bases are TGCAGTGCTCATCACGGGACTAGCGGATACAATGAG. It encodes CSAHHGTSGYNE. The full CDR3 reads CSAHHGTSGYNEQFF.

Points on this clone: The read ends 3 residues shy of where the CDR3 ends; the end is completed using the germline J gene. The V call is TRBV2, the J call TRBJ1-5, with TRBD1 matching 7 bases. The germline gives CDR1 SNHLY, CDR2 FYNNEI. This CDR3 spans 14 amino acids. With V trimmed by 4 bases and J by 5 bases, 5 bases remained unmatched. CDR3 DNA, as far as it was read: TGTGCCAGCAGTGTCCAGGGGGTCTATCAGCCC. This gives the protein CASSVQGVYQP. The entire CDR3 protein reads CASSVQGVYQPQHF.

This clone was observed many times. The sequenced fragment ends 3 residues before the CDR3 boundary, so the rest is inferred from the germline J gene. The V and J genes are TRBV6-1 and TRBJ2-5, with no clear D. Trimming took off 0 bases at V and 4 bases at J, with 12 bases between the two ends. Germline loops: CDR1 MNHNS, CDR2 SASEGT. The CDR3 sequence is 15 residues long. The covered CDR3 bases are TGTGCCAGCAGTGAAGCGAACCTGGGCCCAGAGACC. As protein: CASSEANLGPET. The complete CDR3 sequence is CASSEANLGPETQYF.

Remarks on this clone: The read falls 3 residues short of the CDR3 end, and the missing part is taken from the germline J gene. V is TRBV18 and J is TRBJ1-2; D not resolved. The CDR3 length is 15 residues. Germline CDR1 is KGHSH and CDR2 is LQKENI. The CDR3: CASSDAVRGTDTYTF. Incomplete CDR3 DNA: TGTGCCAGCTCAGACGCTGTACGAGGTACAGATACC.

A word on this clone: A single base separates this from a much larger clone, so it may be a read error. The read terminates 3 residues ahead of where the CDR3 ends, so the germline J gene completes it. The chain is built from TRBV5-1 and TRBJ2-5; 9 bases are shared with TRBD2. The CDR3 covers 14 residues. Germline CDR1 and CDR2: SGHRS and YFSETQ. This CDR3 reads CASSSGSSGDTQYF. Incomplete CDR3 DNA: TGCGCCAGCAGTAGCGGGAGTTCTGGAGATACC.

The CDR3: CASSSPKHLSSYEQYF. The DNA read from the CDR3 is TGTGCCAGCAGCTCCCCTAAGCACCTGAGCTCCTACGAG. The chain uses TRBV27 and TRBJ2-7; D is uncertain. The read finishes 3 residues shy of the CDR3 end, and the germline J gene is used to complete it. CDR1 is MNHEY, CDR2 SMNVEV, per germline (reference sequence). The length of the CDR3 is 16 residues. V was shortened by 6 bases and J by 0 bases, with 18 bases between the two germline ends.

There are many counts of this clone. The read halts 3 residues ahead of the CDR3 end, with the missing end drawn from the germline J gene. J is TRBJ2-2 and V is TRBV7-6; 8 bases fit TRBD2. The CDR3 sequence is 15 residues long. The ends lost 5 bases at V and 6 bases at J; junction bases unmatched: 8. Germline-derived CDR1 and CDR2 are SGHVS and FNYEAQ. CDR3 residues: CASSVRTSTAGELFF. Incomplete CDR3 DNA: TGTGCCAGCAGCGTAAGGACTAGCACCGCCGGGGAG.

This clone was picked up a small number of times. The read is 3 residues too short to cover the CDR3 end, so that end is filled in from the germline J gene. This rearrangement joins TRBV7-9 to TRBJ1-2, with 7 bases lining up with TRBD1. With 3 bases clipped from V and 3 bases from J, the junction kept 7 bases outside the gene matches. This CDR3 has 15 residues. Germline CDR1 reads SEHNR; CDR2 reads FQNEAQ (reference sequence). Partial CDR3 DNA: TGTGCCAGCAGCTTTGAGGGGGCGAAAGACTATGGC. Amino acid sequence: CASSFEGAKDYG. The full CDR3 is CASSFEGAKDYGYTF.

This clone was seen ten or more times. The CDR3 end lies 3 residues beyond the end of the read and is filled in from the germline J gene. V gene TRBV29-1 combines with J gene TRBJ2-7; D perhaps matches TRBD1 (5 bases). Per germline, CDR1 SQVTM and CDR2 ANQGSEA. Trimming removed 6 bases at V and 0 bases at J, with 15 bases between. The CDR3 has 14 residues. The CDR3 DNA, read in part, is TGCAGCGTGGATCCCACAGGAAGCTCCTACGAG. Translating it yields CSVDPTGSSYE. The entire CDR3 protein reads CSVDPTGSSYEQYF.

This clone was seen ten or more times. The read falls 3 residues short of the CDR3 end, and the missing part is taken from the germline J gene. The V call is TRBV10-1, the J call TRBJ2-5; TRBD2 aligns across 7 bases. V lost 2 bases to trimming and J lost 4 bases; unmatched junction nucleotides: 4. Germline-derived CDR1 and CDR2 are WNHNN and SYGVQD (reference sequence). The CDR3 length is 14 residues. CDR3 sequence reads: CASSETGGGETQYF. The sequenced part of the CDR3 DNA is TGCGCCAGCAGTGAGACGGGCGGGGGAGAGACC.

This clone was counted many times. From the germline J gene comes the end of the CDR3, since the read stops 3 residues before it. This chain connects TRBV5-1 to TRBJ1-5; D gene unclear. The CDR3 totals 13 residues. V was cut by 3 bases and J by 5 bases, with 9 bases left in between. Germline V CDR1 and CDR2: SGHRS, YFSETQ. The CDR3 here is CASSSSLDQPQHF. CDR3 DNA, as far as it was read: TGCGCCAGCAGCTCCTCCCTAGATCAGCCC.

A remark on this clone: Read sequence stops 3 residues before the CDR3 end, and the germline J gene provides the missing end. The chain is built from TRBV5-6 and TRBJ2-3; D is perhaps TRBD2 (6 bases). Germline CDR1 reads SGHDT; CDR2 reads YYEEEE. CDR3 size: 15 residues. This CDR3 is CASSLGGIAGETQYF. The CDR3 DNA, read in part, is TGTGCCAGCAGCTTGGGCGGGATAGCCGGAGAGACG. The full variable domain, rest sourced from reference TRBV5-6 and TRBJ2-3, is DAGVTQSPTHLIKTRGQQVTLRCSPKSGHDTVSWYQQALGQGPQFIFQYYEEEERQRGNFPDRFSGHQFPNYSSELNVNALLLGDSALYLCASSLGGIAGETQYFGPGTRLTVL.

This clone occurred many times. The read terminates 3 residues before the CDR3 end, so the remaining end is supplied by the germline J gene. This chain connects TRBV20-1 to TRBJ2-7; 7 nucleotides agree with TRBD1. V shed 7 bases, J shed 0 bases, and the junction held 9 bases outside the gene matches. The V gene's germline CDR1 is DFQATT and CDR2 SNEGSKA (reference sequence). The CDR3 totals 14 residues. The sequenced part of the CDR3 DNA is TGCAGTGTCGCACAGGGGCCCAGCTCCTACGAG. Encoded protein: CSVAQGPSSYE. The CDR3 in its entirety is CSVAQGPSSYEQYF.

This clone was picked up many times. The read stops 3 residues short of the end of the CDR3; the missing end is completed from the germline J gene. The rearrangement joins TRBV7-2 to TRBJ2-2; 8 bases align to TRBD2. The CDR3 loop spans 15 amino acids. The germline V gene encodes CDR1 SGHTA and CDR2 FQGNSA. V gave up 4 bases and J gave up 5 bases; unmatched junction bases: 6. The CDR3 region is CASSYSGLVTGELFF. Partial CDR3 DNA: TGTGCCAGCAGCTACTCGGGACTAGTAACCGGGGAG.

This clone showed up many times. Sequencing ends 3 residues short of the CDR3 end; the germline J gene provides the rest. The V and J genes are TRBV7-9 and TRBJ2-1; 7 bases line up with TRBD1. The trim removed 5 bases at V and 4 bases at J, leaving 5 bases unmatched. Germline V lookup: CDR1 SEHNR, CDR2 FQNEAQ (reference sequence). The CDR3 runs to 14 residues. Here the CDR3 reads CASSPGQLYNEQFF. CDR3 bases read: TGTGCCAGCAGCCCGGGACAGCTGTACAATGAG.

This clone was observed many times. The CDR3 is cut off 3 residues early in the read; its end comes from the germline J gene. The rearrangement links TRBV7-2 to TRBJ2-3; tentatively, D is TRBD2 (6 bases). CDR1 is SGHTA and CDR2 is FQGNSA in the germline V gene. Trimming took off 2 bases at V and 4 bases at J, with 13 bases between the two ends. This CDR3 spans 15 amino acids. CDR3 in amino acids: CASSLKGGVSDTQYF. The CDR3 DNA, read in part, is TGTGCCAGCAGCTTAAAGGGCGGGGTTTCAGATACG. Full variable domain (missing parts from reference TRBV7-2 and TRBJ2-3): GAGVSQSPSNKVTEKGKDVELRCDPISGHTALYWYRQSLGQGLEFLIYFQGNSAPDKSGLPSDRFSAERTGGSVSTLTIQRTQQEDSAVYLCASSLKGGVSDTQYFGPGTRLTVL.

This clone was detected many times. The read ends 3 residues shy of where the CDR3 ends; the end is completed using the germline J gene. The rearrangement links TRBV5-1 to TRBJ2-3; D is perhaps TRBD1 (5 bases). V lost 1 base to trimming and J lost 4 bases, with 10 bases between them. The CDR3 has 14 residues. Per the germline V gene, CDR1 is SGHRS and CDR2 is YFSETQ. The covered CDR3 bases are TGCGCCAGCAGCTTGCAAAGGGGCGCAGATACG. Its protein is CASSLQRGADT. The CDR3 reads in full as CASSLQRGADTQYF.

Ten or more counts support this clone. The CDR3 goes on 3 residues after the read ends, and that part is filled in from the germline J gene. This chain uses TRBV20-1 with TRBJ2-3; 12 positions agree with TRBD2. Germline CDR1 DFQATT, CDR2 SNEGSKA (reference sequence). The CDR3 contains 16 residues. The V gene end was trimmed by 5 bases and the J gene end by 6 bases; junction bases not matched to a gene: 12. The sequenced CDR3 bases are TGCAGTGCTGAAGCCGCTAGGACTAGCGGGACCGATACG. Amino acids: CSAEAARTSGTDT. The whole CDR3 region reads CSAEAARTSGTDTQYF.

This clone was counted at least ten times. The read gets to within 3 residues of the CDR3 end, and the germline J gene fills in the rest. The V gene is TRBV2, the J gene TRBJ2-2; the match to TRBD2 covers 14 bases. V dropped 4 bases and J dropped 8; count of bases not matched to a gene: 12. The CDR3 length is 18 residues. The germline V gene has CDR1 SNHLY and CDR2 FYNNEI. The CDR3 bases that were read are TGTGCCAGCAGTGTCGCAAGGGGACTAGCGGGAGTTGCGGGGGAG. Protein product: CASSVARGLAGVAGE. Given in full, the CDR3 is CASSVARGLAGVAGELFF.

This clone was detected only a few times. One end of the junction does not line up with germline, which may come from a read error. The DNA read from the CDR3 is TGTTCCAGCAGCCGGACAGCCTACGAG. Translation: CSSSRTAYE. The whole CDR3 protein is CSSSRTAYEQYF. The chain uses TRBV7-9 and TRBJ2-7; TRBD1 might be the D (6 bases). The sequenced fragment ends 3 residues before the CDR3 boundary, so the rest is inferred from the germline J gene. This CDR3 is 12 amino acids long. Germline lookup yields CDR1 SEHNR and CDR2 FQNEAQ (reference sequence).

This clone has a count of ten or more. The CDR3 extends 3 residues past the end of the read, so its final part is completed from the germline J gene. The rearrangement uses TRBV30 and TRBJ1-4; 7 nucleotides line up with TRBD1. The germline V gene encodes CDR1 GTSNPN and CDR2 SVGIG (reference sequence). The CDR3 totals 14 residues. V was clipped by 6 bases and J by 0 bases; unmatched bases: 4. The CDR3 sequence: CACHQGATNEKLFF. The covered CDR3 bases are TGTGCCTGTCACCAGGGGGCAACTAATGAAAAA.

Only a few counts were recorded for this clone. Sequencing ends 3 residues short of the CDR3 end; the germline J gene provides the rest. V usage is TRBV19 and J usage is TRBJ2-5; 8 nucleotides agree with TRBD1. The V gene end was trimmed by 6 bases and the J gene end by 5 bases; junction bases not matched to a gene: 5. Per the germline V gene, CDR1 is LNHDA and CDR2 is SQIVND (reference sequence). The CDR3 extends over 13 amino acids. CDR3 sequence reads: CASSQGAEETQYF. The CDR3 bases that were read are TGTGCCAGTAGCCAGGGGGCGGAGGAGACC.

About this clone: The read stops 3 residues short of the end of the CDR3; the missing end is completed from the germline J gene. The rearrangement uses TRBV19 and TRBJ2-7, with TRBD2 matching over 14 bases. The CDR3 has 15 residues. The J segment lost 5 bases and the V segment lost 5 bases, leaving 5 bases of the junction unmatched. Germline V gives CDR1 LNHDA, CDR2 SQIVND (reference sequence). Here the CDR3 reads CASSVGLAGGHEQYF. The CDR3 DNA, read in part, is TGTGCCAGTAGTGTCGGACTAGCGGGAGGACACGAG.

This clone has a count of ten or more. The read halts 3 residues ahead of the CDR3 end, with the missing end drawn from the germline J gene. V gene TRBV10-3 combines with J gene TRBJ2-1, with D possibly matching TRBD2 (5 bases). CDR3 length: 14 residues. The germline gives CDR1 ENHRY, CDR2 SYGVKD. The V end lost 3 bases, the J end lost 5 bases, and 11 bases lay between the germline ends. The covered CDR3 bases are TGTGCCATCAGTGACGGGGTACCCGACAATGAG. It is translated as CAISDGVPDNE. Given in full, the CDR3 is CAISDGVPDNEQFF.

This clone appeared many times. The CDR3 end is not reached by the read, which stops 3 residues before it; the germline J gene fills it in. The rearrangement joins TRBV7-2 to TRBJ1-1, with a weak D call TRBD1 (6 bases). The germline V gene encodes CDR1 SGHTA and CDR2 FQGNSA. This CDR3 region has 13 residues. The CDR3 spells CASSSLHGQKAFF. The CDR3 DNA, read in part, is TGTGCCAGCAGCTCTCTCCATGGACAGAAA. Using reference TRBV7-2 and TRBJ1-1 for the parts outside the CDR3, the full variable domain is GAGVSQSPSNKVTEKGKDVELRCDPISGHTALYWYRQSLGQGLEFLIYFQGNSAPDKSGLPSDRFSAERTGGSVSTLTIQRTQQEDSAVYLCASSSLHGQKAFFGQGTRLTVV.

The table lists this clone with many counts. Read data end 3 residues before the CDR3 end; the end is taken from the germline J gene. The V gene is TRBV19, the J gene TRBJ2-1, with 7 bases identical to TRBD1. Germline CDR1 and CDR2: LNHDA and SQIVND (reference sequence). The CDR3 spans 16 residues. With 5 bases clipped from V and 1 base from J, the junction kept 8 bases outside the gene matches. Incomplete CDR3 DNA: TGTGCCAGTAGTCCCGCAGGGGGAATTTCCTACAATGAG. It encodes CASSPAGGISYNE. The whole CDR3 is CASSPAGGISYNEQFF.

This clone was seen ten or more times. Sequencing ends 3 residues short of the CDR3 end; the germline J gene provides the rest. This sequence joins TRBV18 and TRBJ2-5; TRBD1 matches at 8 bases. CDR3 length: 14 residues. V shed 2 bases, J shed 5 bases, and the junction held 4 bases outside the gene matches. Germline lookup yields CDR1 KGHSH and CDR2 LQKENI. Incomplete CDR3 DNA: TGTGCCAGCTCACCAGGGACAGGCTGGGAGACC. It specifies CASSPGTGWET. The full CDR3 sequence reads CASSPGTGWETQYF.

A word on this clone: The read ends 3 residues shy of where the CDR3 ends; the end is completed using the germline J gene. This chain joins TRBV7-6 and TRBJ1-1; D gene unclear. CDR1 and CDR2 (germline): SGHVS, FNYEAQ. This CDR3 region has 16 residues. The sequenced CDR3 bases are TGTGCCAGCAGCTTAGGGACTAGCATTCGCACAGATACG. Translation: CASSLGTSIRTDT. Given in full, the CDR3 is CASSLGTSIRTDTAFF.

The sample holds many counts of this clone. From the germline J gene comes the end of the CDR3, since the read stops 3 residues before it. This chain links TRBV5-1 with TRBJ1-2; 11 bases are shared with TRBD1. V was clipped by 1 base and J by 7 bases; unmatched bases: 6. Germline CDR1 SGHRS, CDR2 YFSETQ. There are 15 residues in the CDR3. CDR3 protein: CASSLMGQGEVGYTF. The CDR3 DNA, read in part, is TGCGCCAGCAGCTTGATGGGACAGGGGGAAGTTGGC.